The 30 T cell receptor beta chains in this list originate from one sample, sequenced in a study of early stage breast cancer tumors. Repertoires were generated with immunoSEQ multiplex PCR, while TCRdb's copy carries only in-frame clones and drops some. The sample carries tens of thousands of clones, 55% to 75% recorded once. The sample taken for sequencing was blood. The receptor source for this set is a person aged 45 to 59 with breast cancer.

This clone was recorded only once. The genes are TRBV25-1 and TRBJ2-5; 8 positions agree with TRBD1. V was clipped by 3 bases and J by 5 bases; unmatched bases: 11. The CDR3 contains 16 residues. From germline, CDR1 is MGHDK and CDR2 SYGVNS. The chain's CDR3 is CASSDPGQGGPETQYF. The CDR3 bases are TGTGCCAGCAGTGACCCCGGACAGGGTGGTCCGGAGACCCAGTACTTC.

The rearrangement uses TRBV9 and TRBJ2-4; TRBD2 matches 7 bases. Germline V gives CDR1 SGDLS, CDR2 YYNGEE. This CDR3 comprises 13 residues. The trim removed 3 bases at V and 8 bases at J, leaving 5 bases unmatched. The CDR3 is CASSAWGRDIQYF. CDR3 DNA sequence: TGTGCCAGCAGCGCATGGGGGAGGGACATTCAGTACTTC.

The chain uses TRBV27 and TRBJ2-7; tentative D call: TRBD1 (8 bases). The V and J ends lost 5 bases and 6 bases respectively, with 20 bases between them. CDR3 length: 15 residues. Germline loops: CDR1 MNHEY, CDR2 SMNVEV (reference sequence). DNA of the CDR3: TGTGCCAGCAGTCCCTACAGGGGGGGTCGGTCCGAGCAGTACTTC. It is translated as CASSPYRGGRSEQYF.

The chain combines TRBV6-5 with TRBJ1-2; possible D gene TRBD1, 5 bases. Deletions cut 6 bases from V and 2 bases from J, with 13 bases between. The CDR3 is 14 residues long. Germline CDR1 reads MNHEY; CDR2 reads SVGAGI. CDR3 in DNA: TGTGCCAGCAGCAACAGGCTAGAGAACTATGGCTACACCTTC. It is translated as CASSNRLENYGYTF.

V and J are TRBV10-3 and TRBJ2-7, with D tentatively TRBD2 (7 bases). CDR3 length: 15 amino acids. The ends were cut back, 4 bases at V and 0 bases at J, with 13 bases in the middle. Germline loops: CDR1 ENHRY, CDR2 SYGVKD. In DNA form, the CDR3 reads TGTGCCATCAGTGGGGGGCTAGCGGCCTCCTACGAGCAGTACTTC. This gives the protein CAISGGLAASYEQYF.

This clone was detected only a few times. The chain has TRBV11-2 and TRBJ1-2; 7 bases line up with TRBD1. Trimming removed 4 bases from V and 4 bases from J; junction bases left unmatched: 6. Germline V gene data show CDR1 as SGHAT and CDR2 as FQNNGV. The CDR3 is 14 amino acids. The CDR3 spells CASSYLGTVYGYTF. The CDR3 DNA is TGTGCCAGCAGCTACCTCGGGACAGTCTATGGCTACACCTTC. The full variable domain, in which reference TRBV11-2 and TRBJ1-2 provide the parts outside the CDR3, is EAGVAQSPRYKIIEKRQSVAFWCNPISGHATLYWYQQILGQGPKLLIQFQNNGVVDDSQLPKDRFSAERLKGVDSTLKIQPAKLEDSAVYLCASSYLGTVYGYTFGSGTRLTVV.

The gene calls are TRBV27 and TRBJ2-1, with 7 bases fitting TRBD1. The CDR3 contains 16 residues. The V gene end was trimmed by 2 bases and the J gene end by 0 bases; junction bases not matched to a gene: 4. Germline CDR1 reads MNHEY; CDR2 reads SMNVEV (reference sequence). For the CDR3, the DNA is TGTGCCAGCAGTTTAAGTTGGACAGGCTCCTACAATGAGCAGTTCTTC. Translating it yields CASSLSWTGSYNEQFF.

The chain uses TRBV2 and TRBJ2-1; 7 bases are a match to TRBD2. Per germline, CDR1 SNHLY and CDR2 FYNNEI. The CDR3 loop spans 15 amino acids. The ends lost 5 bases at V and 0 bases at J; junction bases unmatched: 4. The CDR3 loop reads CASSIPSGSYNEQFF. The CDR3 DNA reads TGTGCCAGCAGTATCCCTAGCGGCTCCTACAATGAGCAGTTCTTC.

This clone qualifies as medium-sized (0.01 to 0.1%). The chain has TRBV2 and TRBJ1-1; TRBD1 is a possible D gene (6 bases). The V and J ends lost 8 bases and 6 bases respectively, with 10 bases between them. The CDR3 spans 11 residues. Germline V lookup: CDR1 SNHLY, CDR2 FYNNEI. CDR3 nucleotide sequence: TGTGCCAGCCAGGGGAATGCTGAAGCTTTCTTT. This translates into CASQGNAEAFF.

In this sample, this clone turned up once. The CDR3 carries no conserved terminal phenylalanine or tryptophan, so it likely arises from a read error. No DNA is shown, since the ends of the CDR3 on it are uncertain; the CDR3 is the one TCRdb lists. V and J are TRBV10-1 and TRBJ2-4. The CDR3 spans 11 residues, counting both ends. Germline lookup yields CDR1 WNHNN and CDR2 SYGVQD (reference sequence). CDR3 sequence reads: CASSDMGARVR.

The chain joins TRBV18 to TRBJ1-1, with a possible D match to TRBD1 (6 bases). Germline CDR1 is KGHSH and CDR2 is LQKENI. Between the trimmed V and J ends, which lost 6 bases and 6 bases, there was a span of 11 bases. CDR3 length: 12 amino acids. This chain's CDR3 is CASSQQGSEAFF. Here the CDR3 DNA reads TGTGCCAGCTCTCAACAGGGTTCTGAAGCTTTCTTT.

The rearrangement links TRBV6-5 to TRBJ2-7, with 9 bases that match TRBD2. The CDR3 consists of 13 residues. From germline, CDR1 is MNHEY and CDR2 SVGAGI. With 8 bases clipped from V and 4 bases from J, the junction kept 6 bases outside the gene matches. The CDR3 DNA follows: TGTGCCAGCCGGCGGGAGGGAGGGTACGAGCAGTACTTC. It is translated as CASRREGGYEQYF.

The V call is TRBV5-6, the J call TRBJ2-7; D call uncertain. Germline V lookup: CDR1 SGHDT, CDR2 YYEEEE. Trimming removed 5 bases at V and 3 bases at J, with 12 bases between. This CDR3 has 13 residues. The CDR3 reads CASSRVRDYEQYF. In nucleotides, the CDR3 is TGTGCCAGCAGTCGCGTCCGCGACTACGAGCAGTACTTC.

The rearrangement links TRBV28 to TRBJ1-4; 9 nucleotides line up with TRBD1. The trim removed 3 bases at V and 13 bases at J, leaving 12 bases unmatched. The CDR3 is 15 residues long. Germline loops: CDR1 MDHEN, CDR2 SYDVKM. The CDR3 sequence: CASSFGTGSGRLLFF. CDR3 DNA sequence: TGTGCCAGCAGTTTTGGGACAGGGAGTGGGAGGTTACTGTTTTTT.

The chain couples TRBV10-1 to TRBJ2-7, with D uncertain. The V end lost 2 bases, the J end lost 2 bases, and 13 bases lay between the germline ends. This CDR3 spans 15 amino acids. CDR1 and CDR2 from the germline V gene are WNHNN and SYGVQD (reference sequence). DNA of the CDR3: TGCGCCAGCAGTGAGGGTGGTGTGTCCCCCTACGAGCAGTACTTC. Translation: CASSEGGVSPYEQYF.

The chain uses TRBV2 and TRBJ2-3; D perhaps matches TRBD1 (6 bases). This CDR3 has 15 residues. The germline gives CDR1 SNHLY, CDR2 FYNNEI. Trimming took 5 bases from V and 0 from J, leaving 12 bases between them. The CDR3, as DNA: TGTGCCAGCAGTAAGGGGGTACTTAGCACAGATACGCAGTATTTT. The encoded protein is CASSKGVLSTDTQYF.

The chain employs TRBV30 and TRBJ1-1; D perhaps matches TRBD1 (5 bases). V lost 0 bases to trimming and J lost 4 bases, with 12 bases between them. Germline V CDR1 and CDR2: GTSNPN, SVGIG (reference sequence). CDR3 length: 14 amino acids. CDR3 sequence (DNA): TGTGCCTGGAGTGTGCGGGGGGGGAGCACTGAAGCTTTCTTT. Translation gives CAWSVRGGSTEAFF.

This chain's CDR3 is CARAGTVNTGELFF. CDR3 DNA sequence: TGTGCCCGGGCGGGCACCGTGAACACCGGGGAGCTGTTTTTT. V usage is TRBV6-5 and J usage is TRBJ2-2, with D perhaps TRBD2 (5 bases). The CDR3 is 14 residues long. V dropped 11 bases and J dropped 1 base, with 14 bases sitting between them. In germline, CDR1 is MNHEY, CDR2 SVGAGI.

The V gene is TRBV6-6, the J gene TRBJ1-2; tentative D call: TRBD1 (5 bases). CDR3 length equals 14 residues. Between the trimmed V and J ends, which lost 0 bases and 7 bases, there was a span of 12 bases. Germline V lookup: CDR1 MNHNY, CDR2 SVGAGI (reference sequence). The CDR3 DNA is TGTGCCAGCAGTTACTCGAGAGGGGAAGGTGGCTACACCTTC. Translation gives CASSYSRGEGGYTF.

V usage is TRBV11-2 and J usage is TRBJ1-2; possible D gene TRBD1, 6 bases. The CDR3 is 15 residues long. Per the germline V gene, CDR1 is SGHAT and CDR2 is FQNNGV. V was pared by 0 bases and J by 4 bases, with 12 bases between. As DNA, the CDR3 is TGTGCCAGCAGCTTAGAGGGGGGGCATAGCTATGGCTACACCTTC. Protein sequence: CASSLEGGHSYGYTF.

The chain links TRBV29-1 to TRBJ2-1; unclear D gene. Germline loops: CDR1 SQVTM, CDR2 ANQGSEA. The ends were cut back, 5 bases at V and 10 bases at J, with 15 bases in the middle. The CDR3 is made up of 12 amino acids. The CDR3: CSVPYLSQEQFF. For the CDR3, the DNA is TGCAGCGTTCCCTACTTGAGCCAGGAGCAGTTCTTC.

V gene TRBV19 combines with J gene TRBJ2-2; no definite D call. Per the germline V gene, CDR1 is LNHDA and CDR2 is SQIVND (reference sequence). The length of the CDR3 is 15 residues. Deletions cut 3 bases from V and 2 bases from J, with 10 bases between. The CDR3 reads CASSIQNSNTGELFF. DNA of the CDR3: TGTGCCAGTAGTATCCAGAACAGCAACACCGGGGAGCTGTTTTTT.

The V and J genes are TRBV9 and TRBJ2-2, with TRBD1 matching over 8 bases. The CDR3 extends over 17 amino acids. Germline CDR1 reads SGDLS; CDR2 reads YYNGEE. V was pared by 3 bases and J by 0 bases, with 7 bases of the junction left unmatched. The CDR3 nucleotides are TGTGCCAGCAGCGAGGGGACAGGTTATGCGAACACCGGGGAGCTGTTTTTT. Translation gives CASSEGTGYANTGELFF.

The V and J genes are TRBV21-1 and TRBJ1-5. TRBV21-1 is a listed pseudogene. The CDR3 is made up of 18 amino acids. In nucleotides, the CDR3 is TGTGCCAGCAGCAAGGTAACGGGGGAATTATGTAGAGCTCAGCCCCAGCATTTT. This translates into CASSKVTGELCRAQPQHF.

The rearrangement links TRBV2 to TRBJ2-5; D might be TRBD1 or TRBD2, each matching 5 bases. V shed 7 bases and J shed 5 bases, with 20 bases lying between them. The CDR3 is made up of 15 amino acids. The germline V gene has CDR1 SNHLY and CDR2 FYNNEI. CDR3 sequence: CASTPTGPPGETQYF. The CDR3 bases are TGTGCCAGCACTCCCACGGGGCCCCCCGGGGAGACCCAGTACTTC.

The J gene is TRBJ2-1, the V gene TRBV25-1; no clear D. The V gene lost 2 bases and the J gene lost 7 bases, with 12 bases spanning the gap. CDR3 length equals 14 residues. CDR1 MGHDK and CDR2 SYGVNS come from the germline V gene. CDR3 nucleotide sequence: TGTGCCAGCAGTGAAAGGGCCATCGGAAATGAGCAGTTCTTC. Residues: CASSERAIGNEQFF.

This clone has only a few counts. This sequence joins TRBV19 and TRBJ2-5, with 14 nucleotides matching TRBD2. J gave up 4 bases and V 7 bases, and 5 bases lay outside the gene matches. This CDR3 is built from 15 residues. Germline V gene sequence: CDR1 LNHDA, CDR2 SQIVND (reference sequence). The CDR3 sequence is CASTTGLAGAETQYF. DNA for the CDR3: TGTGCCAGTACCACGGGACTAGCGGGAGCAGAGACCCAGTACTTC.

The V gene is TRBV7-2, the J gene TRBJ2-1; D is tentatively TRBD1 or TRBD2 (5 bases each). The CDR3 loop spans 16 amino acids. Trimming took 7 bases from V and 4 from J, leaving 20 bases between them. Germline V lookup: CDR1 SGHTA, CDR2 FQGNSA. The CDR3 bases are TGTGCCAGCACCACAGGTGCGGGCTTGGGGTACAATGAGCAGTTCTTC. It codes for CASTTGAGLGYNEQFF. The full variable domain, rest sourced from reference TRBV7-2 and TRBJ2-1, is GAGVSQSPSNKVTEKGKDVELRCDPISGHTALYWYRQSLGQGLEFLIYFQGNSAPDKSGLPSDRFSAERTGGSVSTLTIQRTQQEDSAVYLCASTTGAGLGYNEQFFGPGTRLTVL.

The chain links TRBV12-5 to TRBJ2-1; D is unresolved. The CDR3 spans 15 residues. V was cut by 2 bases and J by 0 bases, with 8 bases left in between. Looked up from germline, CDR1 is LGHNT and CDR2 is FRNRAP. CDR3 amino acids: CASGLTPDSYNEQFF. DNA for the CDR3: TGTGCTAGTGGTTTGACACCCGACTCCTACAATGAGCAGTTCTTC.

V and J are TRBV5-4 and TRBJ2-3, with D perhaps matching TRBD2 (6 bases). The ends were cut back, 0 bases at V and 0 bases at J, with 8 bases in the middle. Germline V gene sequence: CDR1 SGHNT, CDR2 YYREEE (reference sequence). CDR3 length equals 15 residues. This chain's CDR3 is CASSLVADSTDTQYF. CDR3 bases: TGTGCCAGCAGCTTGGTAGCGGATAGCACAGATACGCAGTATTTT.